Given below is one T cell receptor beta chain in context. Antigen unknown. The CDR3 runs 15 residues. CDR1 and CDR2 (germline): SGHNT, YENEEA. The V gene end was trimmed by 5 bases and the J gene end by 8 bases; junction bases not matched to a gene: 11. The sample belongs to a study of cytomegalovirus exposure and HLA in healthy donors. The wider study: Most donors, about 82% of roughly 400 genotyped, fell in the Caucasian-associated ancestry cluster. Findings and limits, study-wide: Most TCR sequences were uncommon, yet certain public TCRs appeared in many donors. Associated with HLA alleles at 0.05 false discovery rate in a later analysis were fewer than 20,000 TCR beta sequences. TCR beta chains numbering some 160 were designated cytomegalovirus-associated.

PCR employed 60 Vbeta and 13 Jbeta primers. The repertoire was sequenced with immunoSEQ multiplex PCR; TCRdb's copy has only in-frame clones and lacks some. The data hold around 67,000 clones, with 75% to 85% observed a single time. This chain joins TRBV11-3 and TRBJ2-1, with 8 bases aligning to TRBD2. The TCR sequence derives from a man aged 18 to 30 in good health and CMV-seropositive. Sequenced: PBMCs. CDR3 sequence: CASSSRGLGSHEQFF. The CDR3 DNA sequence: TGTGCCAGCAGCAGCCGGGGACTAGGCTCCCATGAGCAGTTCTTC.